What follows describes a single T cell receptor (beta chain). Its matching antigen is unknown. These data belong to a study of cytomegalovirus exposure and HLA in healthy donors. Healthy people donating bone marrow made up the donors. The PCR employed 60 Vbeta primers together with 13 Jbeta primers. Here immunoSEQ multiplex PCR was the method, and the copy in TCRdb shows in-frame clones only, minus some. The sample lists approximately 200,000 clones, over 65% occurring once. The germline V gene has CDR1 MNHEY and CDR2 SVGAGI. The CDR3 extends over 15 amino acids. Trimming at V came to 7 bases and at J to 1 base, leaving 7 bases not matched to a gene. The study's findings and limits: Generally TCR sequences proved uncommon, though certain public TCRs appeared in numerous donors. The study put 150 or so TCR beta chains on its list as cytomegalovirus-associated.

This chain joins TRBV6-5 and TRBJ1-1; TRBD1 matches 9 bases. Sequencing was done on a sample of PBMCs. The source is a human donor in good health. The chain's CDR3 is CASTPLGQGNTEAFF. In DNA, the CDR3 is TGTGCCAGCACCCCTTTGGGACAGGGGAACACTGAAGCTTTCTTT.